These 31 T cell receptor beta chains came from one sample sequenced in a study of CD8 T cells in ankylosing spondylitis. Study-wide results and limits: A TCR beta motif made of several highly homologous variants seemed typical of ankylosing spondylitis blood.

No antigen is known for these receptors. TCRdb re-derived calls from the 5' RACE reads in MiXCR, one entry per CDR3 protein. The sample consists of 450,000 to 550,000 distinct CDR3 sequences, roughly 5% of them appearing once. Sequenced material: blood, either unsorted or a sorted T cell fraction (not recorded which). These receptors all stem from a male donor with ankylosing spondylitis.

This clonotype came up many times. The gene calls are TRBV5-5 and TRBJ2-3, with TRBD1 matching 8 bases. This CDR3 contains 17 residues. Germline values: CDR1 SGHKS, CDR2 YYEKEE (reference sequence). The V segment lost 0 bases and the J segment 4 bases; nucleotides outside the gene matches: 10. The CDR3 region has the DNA TGTGCCAGCAGCTTGGGAACCAGGGGGCGTTTCCCAGATACGCAGTATTTT. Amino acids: CASSLGTRGRFPDTQYF.

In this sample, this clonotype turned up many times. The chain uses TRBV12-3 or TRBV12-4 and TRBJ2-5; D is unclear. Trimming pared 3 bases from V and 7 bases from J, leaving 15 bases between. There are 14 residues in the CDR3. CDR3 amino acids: CASSLFGQATTQYF. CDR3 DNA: TGTGCCAGCAGTTTGTTCGGGCAGGCGACGACCCAGTACTTC.

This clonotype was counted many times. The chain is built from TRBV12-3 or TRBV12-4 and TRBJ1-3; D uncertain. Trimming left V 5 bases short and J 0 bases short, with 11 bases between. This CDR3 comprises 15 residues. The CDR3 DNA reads TGTGCCAGCAGTACCCGTGGGATCTCTGGAAACACCATATATTTT. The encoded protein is CASSTRGISGNTIYF.

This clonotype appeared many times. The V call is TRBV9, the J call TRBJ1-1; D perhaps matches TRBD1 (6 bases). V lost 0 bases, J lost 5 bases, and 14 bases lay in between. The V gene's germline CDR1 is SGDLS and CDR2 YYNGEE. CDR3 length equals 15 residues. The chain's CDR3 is CASSVDAGDLTEAFF. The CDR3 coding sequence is TGTGCCAGCAGCGTAGATGCAGGGGATTTGACTGAAGCTTTCTTT.

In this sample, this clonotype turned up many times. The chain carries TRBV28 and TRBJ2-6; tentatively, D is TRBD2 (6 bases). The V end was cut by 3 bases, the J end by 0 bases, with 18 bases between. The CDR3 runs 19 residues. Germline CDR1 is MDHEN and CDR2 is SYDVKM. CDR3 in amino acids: CASSLWFGSGDSGANVLTF. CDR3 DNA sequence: TGTGCCAGCAGTTTGTGGTTCGGTAGCGGTGACTCTGGGGCCAACGTCCTGACTTTC.

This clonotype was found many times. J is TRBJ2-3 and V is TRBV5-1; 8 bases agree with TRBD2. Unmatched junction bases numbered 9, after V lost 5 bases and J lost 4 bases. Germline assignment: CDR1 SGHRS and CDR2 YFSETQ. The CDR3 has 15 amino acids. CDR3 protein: CASRGGTSAPDTQYF. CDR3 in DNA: TGCGCCAGCAGAGGGGGGACTAGTGCGCCAGATACGCAGTATTTT.

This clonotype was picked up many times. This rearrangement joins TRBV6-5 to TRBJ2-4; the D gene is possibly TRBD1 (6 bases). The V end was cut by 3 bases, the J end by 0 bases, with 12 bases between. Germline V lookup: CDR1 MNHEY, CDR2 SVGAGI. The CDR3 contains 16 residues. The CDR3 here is CASSYGGAGAKNIQYF. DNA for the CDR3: TGTGCCAGCAGTTATGGGGGCGCTGGAGCCAAAAACATTCAGTACTTC.

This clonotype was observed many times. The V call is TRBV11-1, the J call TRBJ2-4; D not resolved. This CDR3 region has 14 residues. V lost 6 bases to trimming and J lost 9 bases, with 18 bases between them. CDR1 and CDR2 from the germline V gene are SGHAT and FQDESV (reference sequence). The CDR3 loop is CASSSQSPRTIQYF. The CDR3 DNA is TGTGCCAGCAGTTCTCAGTCTCCAAGGACCATTCAGTACTTC.

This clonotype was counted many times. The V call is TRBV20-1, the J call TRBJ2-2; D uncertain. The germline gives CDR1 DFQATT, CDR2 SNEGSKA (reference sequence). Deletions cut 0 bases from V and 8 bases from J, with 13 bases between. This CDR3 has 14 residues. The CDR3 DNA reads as TGCAGTGCTAGAGATCGGCGGACCGGTGGGGAGCTGTTTTTT. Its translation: CSARDRRTGGELFF.

The CDR3 region is CASSQEPFAAGGTDTQYF. CDR3 DNA: TGTGCCAGCAGCCAAGAACCTTTCGCAGCGGGGGGCACAGATACGCAGTATTTT. This chain uses TRBV4-2 with TRBJ2-3; TRBD2 matches 8 bases. The CDR3 contains 18 residues. The V segment lost 0 bases and the J segment 1 base; nucleotides outside the gene matches: 9. The germline CDR1 and CDR2 sequences are LGHNA and YNFKEQ.

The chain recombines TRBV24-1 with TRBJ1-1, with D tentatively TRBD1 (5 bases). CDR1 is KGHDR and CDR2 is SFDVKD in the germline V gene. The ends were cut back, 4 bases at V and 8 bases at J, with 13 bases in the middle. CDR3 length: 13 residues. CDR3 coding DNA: TGTGCCACCAGTGAGTCCCGGGGCCTCGAAGCTTTCTTT. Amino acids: CATSESRGLEAFF.

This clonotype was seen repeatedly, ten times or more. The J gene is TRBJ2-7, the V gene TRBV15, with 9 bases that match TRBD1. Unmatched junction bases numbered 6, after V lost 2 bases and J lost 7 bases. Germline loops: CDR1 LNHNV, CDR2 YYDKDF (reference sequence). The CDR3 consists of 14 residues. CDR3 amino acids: CATSRRQGEWEQYF. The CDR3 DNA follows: TGTGCCACCAGCAGACGACAGGGGGAATGGGAGCAGTACTTC.

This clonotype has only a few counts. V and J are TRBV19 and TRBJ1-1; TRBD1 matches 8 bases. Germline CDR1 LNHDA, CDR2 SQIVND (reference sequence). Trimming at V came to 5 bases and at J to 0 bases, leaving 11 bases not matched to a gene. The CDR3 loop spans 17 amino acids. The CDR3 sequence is CASSLWGQVLMNTEAFF. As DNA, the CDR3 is TGTGCCAGTAGTCTTTGGGGACAGGTCCTCATGAACACTGAAGCTTTCTTT.

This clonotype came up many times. The CDR3 region is CATSDPAGGSGPETQYF. The DNA of the CDR3 is TGTGCCACCAGTGATCCTGCGGGCGGTAGCGGGCCAGAGACCCAGTACTTC. This sequence joins TRBV24-1 and TRBJ2-5; 7 nucleotides line up with TRBD2. The V gene end was trimmed by 3 bases and the J gene end by 4 bases; junction bases not matched to a gene: 13. The CDR3 extends over 17 amino acids. The germline CDR1 and CDR2 sequences are KGHDR and SFDVKD.

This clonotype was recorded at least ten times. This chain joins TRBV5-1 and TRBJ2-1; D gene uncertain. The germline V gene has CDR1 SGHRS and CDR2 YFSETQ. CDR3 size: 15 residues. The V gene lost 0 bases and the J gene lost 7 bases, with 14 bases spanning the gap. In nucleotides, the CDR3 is TGCGCCAGCAGCTTGGGTACCGCCCAAGTTAATGAGCAGTTCTTC. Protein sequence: CASSLGTAQVNEQFF.

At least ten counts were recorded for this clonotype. CDR3 sequence: CASSPGLMNTEAFF. The CDR3 coding sequence is TGCGCCAGCAGCCCGGGACTGATGAACACTGAAGCTTTCTTT. This chain links TRBV5-1 with TRBJ1-1; perhaps TRBD1 as D (5 bases). V was trimmed by 4 bases and J by 0 bases, leaving 10 bases between them. From germline, CDR1 is SGHRS and CDR2 YFSETQ. This CDR3 region has 14 residues.

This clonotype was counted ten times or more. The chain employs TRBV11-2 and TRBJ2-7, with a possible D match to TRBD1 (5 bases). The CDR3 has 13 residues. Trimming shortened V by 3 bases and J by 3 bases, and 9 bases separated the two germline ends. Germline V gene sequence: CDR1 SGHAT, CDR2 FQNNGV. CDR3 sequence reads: CASSLQGYYEQYF. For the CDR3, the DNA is TGTGCCAGCAGCTTGCAGGGCTACTACGAGCAGTACTTC.

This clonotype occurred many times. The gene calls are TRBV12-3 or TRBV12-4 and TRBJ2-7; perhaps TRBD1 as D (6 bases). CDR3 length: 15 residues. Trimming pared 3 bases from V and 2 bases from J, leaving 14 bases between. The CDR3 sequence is CASSLKGQSPYEQYF. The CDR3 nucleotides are TGTGCCAGCAGTTTGAAGGGACAAAGTCCCTACGAGCAGTACTTC.

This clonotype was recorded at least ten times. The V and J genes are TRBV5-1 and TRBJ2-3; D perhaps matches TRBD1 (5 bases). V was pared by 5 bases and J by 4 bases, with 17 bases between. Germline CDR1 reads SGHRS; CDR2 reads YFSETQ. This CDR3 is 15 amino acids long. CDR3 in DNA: TGCGCCAGCAGTGTTCGGTACCAAGGGGCAGATACGCAGTATTTT. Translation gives CASSVRYQGADTQYF.

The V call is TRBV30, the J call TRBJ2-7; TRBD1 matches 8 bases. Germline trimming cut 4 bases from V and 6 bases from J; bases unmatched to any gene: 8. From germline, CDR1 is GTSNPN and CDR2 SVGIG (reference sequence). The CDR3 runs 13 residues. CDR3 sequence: CAWTLRTGFEQYF. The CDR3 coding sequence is TGTGCCTGGACCCTCCGGACAGGGTTCGAGCAGTACTTC.

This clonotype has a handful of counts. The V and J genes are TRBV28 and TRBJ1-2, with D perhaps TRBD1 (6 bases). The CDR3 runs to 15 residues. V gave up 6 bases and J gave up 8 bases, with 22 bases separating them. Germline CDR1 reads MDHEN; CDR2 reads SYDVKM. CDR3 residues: CASRRGGGQRGGYTF. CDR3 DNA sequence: TGTGCCAGCAGAAGAGGCGGGGGGCAGAGGGGAGGCTACACCTTC.

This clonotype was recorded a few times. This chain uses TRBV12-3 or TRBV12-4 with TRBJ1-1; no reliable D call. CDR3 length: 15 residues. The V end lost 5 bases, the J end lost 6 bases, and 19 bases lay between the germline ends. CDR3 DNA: TGTGCCAGCAGTCACATGCCCCCGCGGGCGGCTGAAGCTTTCTTT. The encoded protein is CASSHMPPRAAEAFF.

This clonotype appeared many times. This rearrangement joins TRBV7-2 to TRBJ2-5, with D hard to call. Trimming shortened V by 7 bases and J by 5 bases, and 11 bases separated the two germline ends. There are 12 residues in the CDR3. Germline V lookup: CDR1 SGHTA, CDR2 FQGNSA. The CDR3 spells CASTWGSETQYF. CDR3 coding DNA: TGTGCCAGCACCTGGGGTTCGGAGACCCAGTACTTC.

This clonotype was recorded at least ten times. In DNA, the CDR3 is TGTGCCATCAGTCTCCCAGGGTCGAGCACTGAAGCTTTCTTT. Amino acid sequence: CAISLPGSSTEAFF. The chain combines TRBV10-3 with TRBJ1-1, with a tentative D call TRBD1 (5 bases). Trimming took 5 bases from V and 4 from J, leaving 14 bases between them. Looked up from germline, CDR1 is ENHRY and CDR2 is SYGVKD. The CDR3 length is 14 residues.

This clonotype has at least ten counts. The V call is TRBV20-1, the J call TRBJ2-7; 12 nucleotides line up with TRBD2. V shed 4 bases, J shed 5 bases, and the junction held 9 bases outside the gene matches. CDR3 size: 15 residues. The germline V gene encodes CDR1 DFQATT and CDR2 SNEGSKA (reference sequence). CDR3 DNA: TGCAGTGCTACTCCTAGCGGGAGGGCCGAAGACGAGCAGTACTTC. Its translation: CSATPSGRAEDEQYF.

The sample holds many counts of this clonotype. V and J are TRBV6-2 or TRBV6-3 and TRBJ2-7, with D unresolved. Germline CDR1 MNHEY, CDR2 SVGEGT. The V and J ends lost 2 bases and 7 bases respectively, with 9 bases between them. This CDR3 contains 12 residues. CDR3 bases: TGTGCCAGCAGTTACACGTACGGGGAGCAGTACTTC. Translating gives CASSYTYGEQYF.

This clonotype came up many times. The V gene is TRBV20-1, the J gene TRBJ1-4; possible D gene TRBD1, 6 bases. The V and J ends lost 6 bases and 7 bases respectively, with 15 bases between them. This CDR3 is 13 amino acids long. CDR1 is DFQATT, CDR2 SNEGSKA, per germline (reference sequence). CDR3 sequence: CSATGRGGEKLFF. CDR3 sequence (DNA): TGCAGTGCAACTGGCAGGGGCGGTGAAAAACTGTTTTTT.

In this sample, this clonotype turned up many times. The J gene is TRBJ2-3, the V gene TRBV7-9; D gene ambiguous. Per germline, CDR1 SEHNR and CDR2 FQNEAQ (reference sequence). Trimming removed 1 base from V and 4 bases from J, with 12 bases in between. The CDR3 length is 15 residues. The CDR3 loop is CASSLGDTGPDTQYF. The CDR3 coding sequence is TGTGCCAGCAGCTTAGGCGACACTGGCCCAGATACGCAGTATTTT.

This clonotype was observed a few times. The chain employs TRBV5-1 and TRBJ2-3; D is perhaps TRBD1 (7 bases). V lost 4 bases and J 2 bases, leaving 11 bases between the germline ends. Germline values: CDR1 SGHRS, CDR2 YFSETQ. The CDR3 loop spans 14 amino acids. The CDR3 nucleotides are TGCGCCAGCAGCGCGGGACAGCTCACAGATACGCAGTATTTT. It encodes CASSAGQLTDTQYF.

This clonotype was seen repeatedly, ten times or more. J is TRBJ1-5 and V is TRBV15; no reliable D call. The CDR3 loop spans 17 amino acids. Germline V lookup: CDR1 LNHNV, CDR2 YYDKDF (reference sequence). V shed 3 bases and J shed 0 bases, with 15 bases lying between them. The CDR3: CATSRAWAADSNQPQHF. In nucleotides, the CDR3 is TGTGCCACCAGCAGGGCTTGGGCGGCCGATAGCAATCAGCCCCAGCATTTT.

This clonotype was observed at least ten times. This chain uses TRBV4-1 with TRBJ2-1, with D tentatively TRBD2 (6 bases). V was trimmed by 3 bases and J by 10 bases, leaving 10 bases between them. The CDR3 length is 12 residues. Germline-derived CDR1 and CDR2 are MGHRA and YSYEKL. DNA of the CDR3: TGCGCCAGCAGCCACGTACTAGCCGAGCAGTTCTTC. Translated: CASSHVLAEQFF.